This T cell receptor (beta chain) was profiled in a study of T cell responses to AZD1222 COVID-19 vaccine. Of note for this clone: Its antigen remains unknown.

This CDR3 contains 12 residues. V lost 6 bases, J lost 7 bases, and 10 bases lay in between. Germline loops: CDR1 MDHEN, CDR2 SYDVKM. Study-level findings and limits: Unmutated variant regions are reportedly the target of nearly half of TCRs that are spike-specific. It should be noted that donors were predominantly white British and more often female, and clonal diversity was possibly underestimated. Researchers took repertoire samples only after the peak T cell response had come. Mapped onto spike, vaccine-associated CD4 TCRs spanned it and were dominant at 160-218 and 743-854.

Sequencing was performed with immunoSEQ multiplex PCR; in TCRdb, only in-frame clones are kept and a portion is missing. In the table there are 130,000 or so clones, about 94% of which are singletons. The rearrangement joins TRBV28 to TRBJ1-5, with unresolved D. This specimen consisted of peripheral blood, obtained 28 days after the second AZD1222 dose. The sequence was collected from an adult who received the AZD1222 COVID-19 vaccine. CDR3 amino acids: CASRGSQQPQHF. The CDR3 nucleotides are TGTGCCAGCAGGGGGAGTCAGCAGCCCCAGCATTTT.